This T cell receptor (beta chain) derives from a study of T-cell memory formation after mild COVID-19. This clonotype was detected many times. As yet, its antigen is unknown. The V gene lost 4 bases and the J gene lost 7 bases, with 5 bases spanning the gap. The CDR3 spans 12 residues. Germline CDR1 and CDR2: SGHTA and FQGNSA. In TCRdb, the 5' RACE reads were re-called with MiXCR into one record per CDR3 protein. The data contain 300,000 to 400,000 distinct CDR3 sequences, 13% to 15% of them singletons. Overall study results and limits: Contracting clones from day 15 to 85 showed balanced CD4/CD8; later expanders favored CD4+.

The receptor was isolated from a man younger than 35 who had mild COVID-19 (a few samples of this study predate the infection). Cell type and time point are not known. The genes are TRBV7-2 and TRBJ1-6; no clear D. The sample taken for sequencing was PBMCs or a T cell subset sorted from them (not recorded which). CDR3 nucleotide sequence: TGTGCCAGCAGCTCAAGAAATTCACCCCTCCACTTT. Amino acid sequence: CASSSRNSPLHF. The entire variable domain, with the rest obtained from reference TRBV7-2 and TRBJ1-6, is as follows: GAGVSQSPSNKVTEKGKDVELRCDPISGHTALYWYRQSLGQGLEFLIYFQGNSAPDKSGLPSDRFSAERTGGSVSTLTIQRTQQEDSAVYLCASSSRNSPLHFGNGTRLTVT.